This T cell receptor (beta chain) was profiled in a study of blood T cell repertoires in COVID-19. The assay was immunoSEQ multiplex PCR, and TCRdb's table has in-frame clones only and misses some. The sample has approximately 200,000 clones; around four fifths are singletons. Trimming pared 4 bases from V and 4 bases from J, leaving 13 bases between. Germline V gene sequence: CDR1 MDHEN, CDR2 SYDVKM. The CDR3 runs 15 residues. This receptor was taken from a woman in her twenties or thirties with acute or convalescent COVID-19. The sample consisted of peripheral blood. The V call is TRBV28, the J call TRBJ2-2, with D tentatively TRBD1 (6 bases). The CDR3 region is CASSSGAVGTGELFF. The CDR3 coding sequence is TGTGCCAGCAGTTCAGGGGCCGTTGGCACCGGGGAGCTGTTTTTT.